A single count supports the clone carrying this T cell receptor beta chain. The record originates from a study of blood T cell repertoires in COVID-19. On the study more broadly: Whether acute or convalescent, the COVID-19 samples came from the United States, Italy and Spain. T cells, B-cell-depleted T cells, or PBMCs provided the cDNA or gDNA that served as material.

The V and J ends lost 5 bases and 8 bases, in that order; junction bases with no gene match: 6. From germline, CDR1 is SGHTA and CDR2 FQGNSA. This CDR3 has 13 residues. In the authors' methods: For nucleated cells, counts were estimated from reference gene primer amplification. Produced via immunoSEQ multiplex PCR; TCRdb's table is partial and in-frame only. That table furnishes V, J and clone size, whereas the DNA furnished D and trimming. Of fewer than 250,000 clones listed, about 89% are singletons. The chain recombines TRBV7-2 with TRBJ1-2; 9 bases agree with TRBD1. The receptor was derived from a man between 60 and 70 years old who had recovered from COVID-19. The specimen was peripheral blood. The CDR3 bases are TGTGCCAGCAGCGTTGGACAGGGGAGCGGCTACACCTTC. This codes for CASSVGQGSGYTF.